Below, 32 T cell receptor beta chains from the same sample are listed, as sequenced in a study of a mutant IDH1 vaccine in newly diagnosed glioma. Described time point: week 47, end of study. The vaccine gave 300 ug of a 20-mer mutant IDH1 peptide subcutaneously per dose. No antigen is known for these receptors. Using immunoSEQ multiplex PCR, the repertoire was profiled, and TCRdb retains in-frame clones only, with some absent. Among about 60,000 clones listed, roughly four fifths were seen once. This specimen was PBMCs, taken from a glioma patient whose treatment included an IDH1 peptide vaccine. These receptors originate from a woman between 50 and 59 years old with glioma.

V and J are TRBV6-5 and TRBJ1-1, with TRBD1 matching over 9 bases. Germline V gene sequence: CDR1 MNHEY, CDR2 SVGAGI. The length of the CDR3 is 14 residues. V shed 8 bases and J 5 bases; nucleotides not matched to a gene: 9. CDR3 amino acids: CASRQQGAVTEAFF. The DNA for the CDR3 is TGTGCCAGCCGTCAACAGGGGGCCGTTACTGAAGCTTTCTTT.

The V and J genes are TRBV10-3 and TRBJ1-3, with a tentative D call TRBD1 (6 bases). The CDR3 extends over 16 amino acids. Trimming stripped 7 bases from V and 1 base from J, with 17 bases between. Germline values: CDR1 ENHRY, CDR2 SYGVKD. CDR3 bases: TGTGCCATCACCGACCGGGGGGGCGCGTCTGGAAACACCATATATTTT. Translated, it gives CAITDRGGASGNTIYF.

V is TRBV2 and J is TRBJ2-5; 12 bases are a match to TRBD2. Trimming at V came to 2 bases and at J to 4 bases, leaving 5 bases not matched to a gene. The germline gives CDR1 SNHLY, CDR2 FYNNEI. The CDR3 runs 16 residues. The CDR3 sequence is CASSENKLAGGETQYF. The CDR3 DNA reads TGTGCCAGCAGTGAAAACAAACTAGCGGGAGGAGAGACCCAGTACTTC.

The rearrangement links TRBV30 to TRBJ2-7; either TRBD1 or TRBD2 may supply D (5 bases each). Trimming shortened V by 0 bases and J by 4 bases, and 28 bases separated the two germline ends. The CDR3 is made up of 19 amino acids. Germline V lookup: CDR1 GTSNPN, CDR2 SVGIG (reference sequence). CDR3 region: CAWSVQRGFSPGRTYEQYF. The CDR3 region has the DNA TGTGCCTGGAGTGTCCAAAGGGGCTTCAGCCCCGGCAGGACTTACGAGCAGTACTTC.

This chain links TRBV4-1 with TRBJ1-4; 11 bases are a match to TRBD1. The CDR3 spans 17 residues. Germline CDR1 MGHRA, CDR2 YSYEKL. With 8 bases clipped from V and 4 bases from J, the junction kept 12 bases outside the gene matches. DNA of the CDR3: TGCGCCAGCTCTCCCGGACAGGGGGCAACTGGTAATGAAAAACTGTTTTTT. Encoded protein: CASSPGQGATGNEKLFF.

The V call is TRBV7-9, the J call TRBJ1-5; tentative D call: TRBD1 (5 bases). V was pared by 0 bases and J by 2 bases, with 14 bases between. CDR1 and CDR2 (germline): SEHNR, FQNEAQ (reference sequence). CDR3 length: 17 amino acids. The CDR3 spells CASSLAAGREGNQPQHF. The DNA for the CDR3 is TGTGCCAGCAGCTTAGCGGCGGGCAGGGAGGGCAATCAGCCCCAGCATTTT.

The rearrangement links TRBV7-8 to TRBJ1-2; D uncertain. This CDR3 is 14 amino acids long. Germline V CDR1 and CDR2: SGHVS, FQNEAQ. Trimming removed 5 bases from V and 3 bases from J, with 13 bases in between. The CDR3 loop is CASSPGPSHYGYTF. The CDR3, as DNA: TGTGCCAGCAGCCCCGGACCGTCCCACTATGGCTACACCTTC.

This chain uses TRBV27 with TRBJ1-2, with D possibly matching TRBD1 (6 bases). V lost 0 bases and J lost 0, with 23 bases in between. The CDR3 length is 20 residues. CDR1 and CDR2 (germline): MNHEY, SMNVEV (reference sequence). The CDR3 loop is CASSLSMRTVRGATNYGYTF. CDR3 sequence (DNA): TGTGCCAGCAGTTTATCGATGAGGACGGTACGGGGGGCCACTAACTATGGCTACACCTTC.

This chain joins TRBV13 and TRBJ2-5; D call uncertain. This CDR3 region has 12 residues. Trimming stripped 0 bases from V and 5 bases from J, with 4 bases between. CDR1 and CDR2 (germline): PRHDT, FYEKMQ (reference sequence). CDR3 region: CASSLGRETQYF. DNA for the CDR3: TGTGCCAGCAGCTTAGGCCGGGAGACCCAGTACTTC.

The CDR3 reads CASSLAQGVIPEAFF. The DNA of the CDR3 is TGTGCCAGCAGCTTAGCGCAGGGTGTTATCCCTGAAGCTTTCTTT. V gene TRBV7-9 combines with J gene TRBJ1-1; possible D gene TRBD1, 5 bases. The germline CDR1 and CDR2 sequences are SEHNR and FQNEAQ (reference sequence). The length of the CDR3 is 15 residues. V was clipped by 0 bases and J by 6 bases, with 14 bases between them.

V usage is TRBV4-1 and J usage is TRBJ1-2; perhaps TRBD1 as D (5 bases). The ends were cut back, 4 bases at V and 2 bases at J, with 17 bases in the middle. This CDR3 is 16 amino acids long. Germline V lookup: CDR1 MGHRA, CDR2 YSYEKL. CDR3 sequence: CASSPREGPSNYGYTF. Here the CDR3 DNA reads TGCGCCAGCAGCCCCCGAGAGGGGCCCTCCAACTATGGCTACACCTTC.

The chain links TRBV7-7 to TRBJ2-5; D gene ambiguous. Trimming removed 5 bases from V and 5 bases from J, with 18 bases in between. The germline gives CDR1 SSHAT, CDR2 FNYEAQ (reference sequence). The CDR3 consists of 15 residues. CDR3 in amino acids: CASSPQPGLLETQYF. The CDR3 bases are TGTGCCAGCAGCCCACAACCGGGCCTATTGGAGACCCAGTACTTC.

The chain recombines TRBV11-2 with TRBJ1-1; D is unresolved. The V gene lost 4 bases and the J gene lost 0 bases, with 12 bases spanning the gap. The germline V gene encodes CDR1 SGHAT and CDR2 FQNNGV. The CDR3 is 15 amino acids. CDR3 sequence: CASSSQTLMNTEAFF. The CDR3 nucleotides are TGTGCCAGCAGCTCCCAGACACTTATGAACACTGAAGCTTTCTTT.

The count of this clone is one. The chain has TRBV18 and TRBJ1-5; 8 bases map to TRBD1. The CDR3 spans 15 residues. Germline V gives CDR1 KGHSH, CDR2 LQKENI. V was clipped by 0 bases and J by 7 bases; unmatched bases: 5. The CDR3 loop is CASSPPGQGGQPQHF. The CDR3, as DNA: TGTGCCAGCTCACCACCCGGACAGGGCGGACAGCCCCAGCATTTT.

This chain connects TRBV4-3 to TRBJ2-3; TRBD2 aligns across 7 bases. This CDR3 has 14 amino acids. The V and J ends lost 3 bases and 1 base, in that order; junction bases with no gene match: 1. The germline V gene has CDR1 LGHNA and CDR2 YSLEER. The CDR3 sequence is CASSHSGGTDTQYF. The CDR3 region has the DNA TGCGCCAGCAGCCACAGCGGGGGCACAGATACGCAGTATTTT.

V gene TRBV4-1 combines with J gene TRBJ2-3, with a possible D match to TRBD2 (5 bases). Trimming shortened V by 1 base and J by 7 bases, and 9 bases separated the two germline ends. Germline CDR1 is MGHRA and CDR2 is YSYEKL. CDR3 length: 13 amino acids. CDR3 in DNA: TGCGCCAGCAGCCAAGTACTAGATTATACGCAGTATTTT. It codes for CASSQVLDYTQYF.

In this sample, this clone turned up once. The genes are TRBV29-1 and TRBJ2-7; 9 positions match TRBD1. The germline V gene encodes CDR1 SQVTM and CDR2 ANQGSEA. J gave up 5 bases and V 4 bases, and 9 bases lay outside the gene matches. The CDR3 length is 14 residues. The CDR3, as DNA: TGCAGCGTTGCCCCCGGGACAGGGCCCCACGAGCAGTACTTC. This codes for CSVAPGTGPHEQYF.

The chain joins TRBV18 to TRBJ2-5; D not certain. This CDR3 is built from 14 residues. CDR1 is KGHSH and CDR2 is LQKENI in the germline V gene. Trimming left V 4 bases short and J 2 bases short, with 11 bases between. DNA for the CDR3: TGTGCCAGCTCACTCCGGACGGCTCAAGAGACCCAGTACTTC. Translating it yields CASSLRTAQETQYF.

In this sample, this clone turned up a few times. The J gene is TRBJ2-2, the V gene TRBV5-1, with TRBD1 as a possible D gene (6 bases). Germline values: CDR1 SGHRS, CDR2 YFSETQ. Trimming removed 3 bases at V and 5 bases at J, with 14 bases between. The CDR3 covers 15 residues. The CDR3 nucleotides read TGCGCCAGCAGCTACCGACAGGACGGGACCGGGGAGCTGTTTTTT. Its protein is CASSYRQDGTGELFF. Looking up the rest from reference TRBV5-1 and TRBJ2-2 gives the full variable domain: KAGVTQTPRYLIKTRGQQVTLSCSPISGHRSVSWYQQTPGQGLQFLFEYFSETQRNKGNFPGRFSGRQFSNSRSEMNVSTLELGDSALYLCASSYRQDGTGELFFGEGSRLTVL.

The CDR3 sequence is CASTKVPGQGSPYQETQYF. The CDR3 region has the DNA TGTGCCAGCACCAAGGTTCCGGGACAGGGGTCTCCATACCAAGAGACCCAGTACTTC. The chain combines TRBV7-3 with TRBJ2-5; 10 bases agree with TRBD1. The CDR3 is 19 residues long. Trimming at V came to 7 bases and at J to 0 bases, leaving 17 bases not matched to a gene. Germline CDR1 reads SGHTA; CDR2 reads FQGTGA.

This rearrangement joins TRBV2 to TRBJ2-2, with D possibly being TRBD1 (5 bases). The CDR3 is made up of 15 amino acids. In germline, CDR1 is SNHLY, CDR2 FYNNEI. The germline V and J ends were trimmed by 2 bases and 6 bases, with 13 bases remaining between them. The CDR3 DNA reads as TGTGCCAGCAGTGAACTCAGGGTGGGGTCCGGGGAGCTGTTTTTT. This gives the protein CASSELRVGSGELFF. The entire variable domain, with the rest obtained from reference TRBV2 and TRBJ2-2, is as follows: EPEVTQTPSHQVTQMGQEVILRCVPISNHLYFYWYRQILGQKVEFLVSFYNNEISEKSEIFDDQFSVERPDGSNFTLKIRSTKLEDSAMYFCASSELRVGSGELFFGEGSRLTVL.

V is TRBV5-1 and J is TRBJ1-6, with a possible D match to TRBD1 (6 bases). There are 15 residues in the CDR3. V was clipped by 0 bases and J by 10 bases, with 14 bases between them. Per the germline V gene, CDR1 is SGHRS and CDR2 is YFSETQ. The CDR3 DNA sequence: TGCGCCAGCAGCTTGGAAACAGGGCCTTGGTCACCCCTCCACTTT. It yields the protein CASSLETGPWSPLHF.

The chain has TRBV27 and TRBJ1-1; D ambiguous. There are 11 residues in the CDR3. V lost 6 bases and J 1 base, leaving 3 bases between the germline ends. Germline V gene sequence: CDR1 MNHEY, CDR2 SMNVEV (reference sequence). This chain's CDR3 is CASRENTEAFF. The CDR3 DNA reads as TGTGCCAGCAGAGAGAACACTGAAGCTTTCTTT.

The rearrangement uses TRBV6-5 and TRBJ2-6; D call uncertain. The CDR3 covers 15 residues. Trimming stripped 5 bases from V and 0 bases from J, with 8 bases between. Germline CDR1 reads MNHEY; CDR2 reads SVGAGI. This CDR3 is CASSPHLSGANVLTF. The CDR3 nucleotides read TGTGCCAGCAGTCCTCACCTCTCTGGGGCCAACGTCCTGACTTTC.

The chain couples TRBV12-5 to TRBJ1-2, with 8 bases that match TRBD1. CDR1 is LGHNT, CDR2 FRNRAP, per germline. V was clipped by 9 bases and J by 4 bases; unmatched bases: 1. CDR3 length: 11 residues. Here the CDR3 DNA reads TGTGCTAGAGGGACAGGCTATGGCTACACCTTC. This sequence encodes CARGTGYGYTF.

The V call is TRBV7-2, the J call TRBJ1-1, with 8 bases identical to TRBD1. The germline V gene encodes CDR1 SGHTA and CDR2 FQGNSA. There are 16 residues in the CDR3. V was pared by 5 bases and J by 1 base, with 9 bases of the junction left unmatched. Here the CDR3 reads CASSRNPDRANTEAFF. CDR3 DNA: TGTGCCAGCAGCCGAAACCCGGACAGGGCGAACACTGAAGCTTTCTTT.

CDR3: CASSSLRDRDYGYTF. As DNA, the CDR3 is TGTGCCAGCAGCTCACTCCGGGACAGGGACTATGGCTACACCTTC. The V call is TRBV7-9, the J call TRBJ1-2; 9 nucleotides align to TRBD1. V was clipped by 4 bases and J by 3 bases; unmatched bases: 6. The germline V gene has CDR1 SEHNR and CDR2 FQNEAQ (reference sequence). This CDR3 region has 15 residues.

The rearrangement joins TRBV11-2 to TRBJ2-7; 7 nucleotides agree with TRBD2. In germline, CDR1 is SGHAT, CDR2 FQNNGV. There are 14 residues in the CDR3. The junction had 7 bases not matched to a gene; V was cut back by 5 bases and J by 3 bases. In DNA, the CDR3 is TGTGCCAGCAGCCCAAGCGGGGCACACTACGAGCAGTACTTC. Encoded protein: CASSPSGAHYEQYF.

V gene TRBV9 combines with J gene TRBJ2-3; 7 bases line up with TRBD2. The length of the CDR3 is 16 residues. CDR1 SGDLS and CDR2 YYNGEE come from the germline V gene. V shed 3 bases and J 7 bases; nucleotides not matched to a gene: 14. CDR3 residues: CASSATGTTERHTQYF. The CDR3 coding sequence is TGTGCCAGCAGCGCAACCGGGACTACGGAAAGGCATACGCAGTATTTT.

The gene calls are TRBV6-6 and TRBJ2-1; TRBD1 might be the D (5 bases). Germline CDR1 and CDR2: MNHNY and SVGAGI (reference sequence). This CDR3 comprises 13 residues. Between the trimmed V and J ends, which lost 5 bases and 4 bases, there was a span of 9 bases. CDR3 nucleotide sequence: TGTGCCAGCAGTCCCGACAGTTACAATGAGCAGTTCTTC. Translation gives CASSPDSYNEQFF.

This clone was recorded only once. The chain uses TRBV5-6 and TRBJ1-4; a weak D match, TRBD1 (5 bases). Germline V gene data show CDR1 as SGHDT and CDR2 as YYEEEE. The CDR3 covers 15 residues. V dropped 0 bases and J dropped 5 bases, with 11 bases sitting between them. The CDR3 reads CASSLGGRENEKLFF. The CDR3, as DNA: TGTGCCAGCAGCTTGGGAGGCAGGGAAAATGAAAAACTGTTTTTT.

For the CDR3, the DNA is TGTGCCAGCAGCCGCGGGGGGGCATACGAGCAGTACTTC. Translating gives CASSRGGAYEQYF. The V call is TRBV5-4, the J call TRBJ2-7; 9 bases align to TRBD2. This CDR3 has 13 amino acids. The junction had 3 bases not matched to a gene; V was cut back by 4 bases and J by 4 bases. The germline gives CDR1 SGHNT, CDR2 YYREEE (reference sequence).